A selection of T cell receptor beta chains follows, all from one sample in a study of T cells in Graves' hyperthyroidism and ophthalmopathy. TCRdb processed the multiplex PCR reads anew with MiXCR; each CDR3 protein has one entry. The table records about 710,000 distinct CDR3 sequences, approximately 16% of them present only once. Sequencing was performed on blood. These receptors were collected from a man younger than 35 with Graves' hyperthyroidism. The CDR3 runs from the conserved cysteine through the conserved F or W. D genes are given only for firm matches. The size entry is marked missing in some rows and otherwise reads once, few, many or a size class.

V	J	D	length	size	DNA	CDR3
TRBV20-1	TRBJ2-3	TRBD2	14	-	TGCAGTGCTAGATACCGGGAGGGCTCAGATACGCAGTATTTT	CSARYREGSDTQYF
TRBV28	TRBJ2-1	TRBD2	15	many	TGTGCCAGCAGTTTCAGCGGGAGTTCCTACAATGAGCAGTTCTTC	CASSFSGSSYNEQFF
TRBV10-3	TRBJ2-7	-	13	few	TGTGCCATCAGCAGTACAGGGACCTACGAGCAGTACTTC	CAISSTGTYEQYF
TRBV5-1	TRBJ2-5	-	15	-	TGCGCCAGCAGCGTTTCTCAGGGGGAGGCGGAGACCCAGTACTTC	CASSVSQGEAETQYF
TRBV18	TRBJ1-4	-	17	few	TGTGCCAGCTCATCGTCGCCAGGGGCCGCAACTAATGAAAAACTGTTTTTT	CASSSSPGAATNEKLFF
TRBV13	TRBJ2-7	-	18	-	TGTGCCAGCAGCTTACTCGGAAGGACACCTCGGATTTCCTACGAGCAGTACTTC	CASSLLGRTPRISYEQYF
TRBV30	TRBJ1-5	-	15	many	TGTGCCTGGAGTGATGGCAGGGGAGGCAATCAGCCCCAGCATTTT	CAWSDGRGGNQPQHF
TRBV30	TRBJ2-7	TRBD2	15	many	TGTGCCTGGACCGGAGGCAGGACTAGCGGCTACGAGCAGTACTTC	CAWTGGRTSGYEQYF
TRBV4-2	TRBJ1-1	-	17	few	TGTGCCAGCAGCCAAGATGCGGGACTCAGGGGATACACTGAAGCTTTCTTT	CASSQDAGLRGYTEAFF
TRBV9	TRBJ2-5	-	17	-	TGTGCCAGCAGCGTAGGGGCCGCGGCAGGGGTGATGGAGACCCAGTACTTC	CASSVGAAAGVMETQYF
TRBV20-1	TRBJ1-2	-	9	few	TGCAGTGCTAGCCGGGGCTACACCTTC	CSASRGYTF
TRBV7-9	TRBJ2-6	TRBD1	18	-	TGTGCCAGCAGCCCCGGGACAGGGGGTTTGATTGGGGCCAACGTCCTGACTTTC	CASSPGTGGLIGANVLTF
TRBV9	TRBJ2-7	-	16	many	TGTGCCAGCAGCTTAACCACCGGGACTTATTCCTACGAGCAGTACTTC	CASSLTTGTYSYEQYF
TRBV11-3	TRBJ2-7	-	15	-	TGTGCCAGCAGCTTAGACGGTTGGGGTAGCAACGAGCAGTACTTC	CASSLDGWGSNEQYF
TRBV6-5	TRBJ1-2	-	16	-	TGTGCCAGCAGTTACTCGGGAATCGGACAGAGCTATGGCTACACCTTC	CASSYSGIGQSYGYTF
TRBV20-1	TRBJ2-1	TRBD2	18	few	TGCAGTGCTAGAGTTTGGTCTAGCGGGAGTGCAGGGTACAATGAGCAGTTCTTC	CSARVWSSGSAGYNEQFF
TRBV30	TRBJ2-1	-	14	-	TGTGCCTGGAACGCCCGGTTCTCCTACAATGAGCAGTTCTTC	CAWNARFSYNEQFF
TRBV6-6	TRBJ2-7	-	16	-	TGTGCCAGCAGTTACTCGGCTACAGGGTACTCCTACGAGCAGTACTTC	CASSYSATGYSYEQYF
TRBV20-1	TRBJ2-7	TRBD2	15	many	TGCAGTGCTAGAGGCGTGAACGGGAGGGGGTATGAGCAGTACTTC	CSARGVNGRGYEQYF
TRBV19	TRBJ2-3	TRBD2	15	-	TGTGCCAGTAGTACGCTGGCGGGAGGTGCGGATACGCAGTATTTT	CASSTLAGGADTQYF
TRBV18	TRBJ2-5	-	15	-	TGTGCCAGCTCACCACCACCCGAGGTTTTGGGGACCCAGTACTTC	CASSPPPEVLGTQYF
TRBV20-1	TRBJ2-2	TRBD2	15	-	TGCAGTGCTAGAGATCCCGGACTAGCCTCCGGGGAGCTGTTTTTT	CSARDPGLASGELFF
TRBV7-2	TRBJ2-2	TRBD2	14	-	TGTGCCAGCAGCTTAGAGGGAGGGGTCGGGGAGCTGTTTTTT	CASSLEGGVGELFF
TRBV28	TRBJ2-3	TRBD2	15	many	TGTGCCAGCAGGCGGACTAGCGGGGGCACAGATACGCAGTATTTT	CASRRTSGGTDTQYF